The 28 T cell receptor beta chains given below trace back to one sample, sequenced in a study of cytotoxic CD8 clonotypes in ibrutinib-treated CLL (dated by TCRdb to the early 2020s). Sample time point, as interpreted from the label and publication: progressive disease on ibrutinib. To prepare the library, the immunoSEQ multiplex PCR assay was applied. The clones in this table, taken by TCRdb from immuneACCESS, are in-frame only. Not every clone is retained; where verified, under half of the shortfall comes from an unresolved V gene, and the cause of the rest is unknown. This sample comprises fewer than 300,000 clones, 60% to 80% of them detected only once. The ten largest clonotypes hold around 5.1% of the sample. The material sequenced was PBMCs, taken at disease progression, from a patient treated with ibrutinib. Receptor source: a human donor with chronic lymphocytic leukemia.

The V and J genes are TRBV4-1 and TRBJ1-1, with D unresolved. The CDR3 length is 16 residues. V was shortened by 2 bases and J by 0 bases, with 13 bases between the two germline ends. Germline CDR1 reads MGHRA; CDR2 reads YSYEKL. Here the CDR3 reads CASSQNSLGMNTEAFF. CDR3 in DNA: TGCGCCAGCAGCCAAAATAGTCTGGGAATGAACACTGAAGCTTTCTTT.

This clone is a singleton in its sample. Other DNA sequences of this sample code for an identical CDR3. The V gene is TRBV18, the J gene TRBJ1-2, with 7 bases fitting TRBD1. V dropped 4 bases and J dropped 2; count of bases not matched to a gene: 1. CDR1 is KGHSH and CDR2 is LQKENI in the germline V gene. The CDR3 sequence is 13 residues long. The CDR3 nucleotides are TGTGCCAGCTCACAGGGACAGAACTATGGCTACACCTTC. It codes for CASSQGQNYGYTF.

V and J are TRBV6-1 and TRBJ2-1; 10 nucleotides align to TRBD2. This CDR3 region has 16 residues. The germline gives CDR1 MNHNS, CDR2 SASEGT. Germline trimming cut 3 bases from V and 5 bases from J; bases unmatched to any gene: 7. The CDR3, as DNA: TGTGCCAGCAGTGATTGGCTCAGCGGGGGGGACAATGAGCAGTTCTTC. This codes for CASSDWLSGGDNEQFF.

V gene TRBV15 combines with J gene TRBJ1-5, with D hard to call. Trimming shortened V by 1 base and J by 0 bases, and 10 bases separated the two germline ends. CDR1 and CDR2 from the germline V gene are LNHNV and YYDKDF (reference sequence). The CDR3 is 16 residues long. DNA of the CDR3: TGTGCCACCAGCAGAGTATTAGGTCTTAGCAATCAGCCCCAGCATTTT. It is translated as CATSRVLGLSNQPQHF.

The chain employs TRBV6-5 and TRBJ1-1, with D perhaps matching TRBD1 (6 bases). Per the germline V gene, CDR1 is MNHEY and CDR2 is SVGAGI. Trimming took off 0 bases at V and 7 bases at J, with 12 bases between the two ends. This CDR3 comprises 14 residues. CDR3 residues: CASSYSYRDHEAFF. The CDR3 DNA reads as TGTGCCAGCAGTTACTCCTACAGGGATCATGAAGCTTTCTTT.

Worth noting for this clone: One junction end does not reproduce the germline sequence, and a read error may be involved. The chain links TRBV7-2 to TRBJ2-7; TRBD2 is a possible D gene (6 bases). The germline gives CDR1 SGHTA, CDR2 FQGNSA. The CDR3 totals 16 residues. This chain's CDR3 is CASSLVFRESSHEQYF. The CDR3, as DNA: TGTGCCAGCAGCTTAGTTTTCCGGGAGTCCTCCCACGAGCAGTACTTC. Full variable domain (rest looked up from reference TRBV7-2 and TRBJ2-7): GAGVSQSPSNKVTEKGKDVELRCDPISGHTALYWYRQSLGQGLEFLIYFQGNSAPDKSGLPSDRFSAERTGGSVSTLTIQRTQQEDSAVYLCASSLVFRESSHEQYFGPGTRLTVT.

CDR3 region: CASSLTGYSYEQYF. Written as DNA, the CDR3 is TGCGCCAGCAGCTTAACAGGCTACTCCTACGAGCAGTACTTC. The chain uses TRBV5-1 and TRBJ2-7; tentatively, D is TRBD1 (5 bases). The CDR3 consists of 14 residues. Germline values: CDR1 SGHRS, CDR2 YFSETQ. Trimming stripped 2 bases from V and 0 bases from J, with 9 bases between.

The CDR3 sequence is CASSISFWADYGYTF. CDR3 DNA sequence: TGTGCCAGTAGTATAAGTTTCTGGGCGGATTATGGCTACACCTTC. V is TRBV19 and J is TRBJ1-2; D is unresolved. The CDR3 sequence is 15 residues long. Trimming took off 2 bases at V and 5 bases at J, with 15 bases between the two ends. Germline V gives CDR1 LNHDA, CDR2 SQIVND (reference sequence). Supplemented by reference TRBV19 and TRBJ1-2, the full variable domain reads DGGITQSPKYLFRKEGQNVTLSCEQNLNHDAMYWYRQDPGQGLRLIYYSQIVNDFQKGDIAEGYSVSREKKESFPLTVTSAQKNPTAFYLCASSISFWADYGYTFGSGTRLTVV.

The J gene is TRBJ1-3, the V gene TRBV28; D unclear. Per the germline V gene, CDR1 is MDHEN and CDR2 is SYDVKM. Trimming removed 8 bases at V and 4 bases at J, with 9 bases between. CDR3 length: 12 residues. The chain's CDR3 is CASFESGNTIYF. CDR3 sequence (DNA): TGTGCCAGCTTTGAGTCCGGAAACACCATATATTTT.

CDR3 protein: CASARDPSLEQYF. Written as DNA, the CDR3 is TGTGCCAGCGCCCGGGACCCGTCCTTGGAGCAGTACTTC. The chain couples TRBV7-9 to TRBJ2-7; D is perhaps TRBD1 or TRBD2 (5 bases each). The CDR3 has 13 residues. V lost 8 bases, J lost 7 bases, and 18 bases lay in between. In germline, CDR1 is SEHNR, CDR2 FQNEAQ (reference sequence).

The chain combines TRBV15 with TRBJ1-1; no clear D gene. Germline V gives CDR1 LNHNV, CDR2 YYDKDF (reference sequence). V lost 5 bases to trimming and J lost 1 base, with 8 bases between them. This CDR3 is built from 13 residues. The DNA for the CDR3 is TGTGCCACCAGCTCGAAACCGAACACTGAAGCTTTCTTT. Translating gives CATSSKPNTEAFF.

The chain links TRBV7-8 to TRBJ2-3; D tentatively fits TRBD1 or TRBD2 (5 bases each). Deletions cut 8 bases from V and 4 bases from J, with 16 bases between. CDR3 length: 14 amino acids. CDR1 is SGHVS, CDR2 FQNEAQ, per germline. CDR3 DNA sequence: TGTGCCAGCGGATTATACATGGGGGCAGATACGCAGTATTTT. The encoded protein is CASGLYMGADTQYF.

This chain connects TRBV7-2 to TRBJ2-1; TRBD2 agrees at 13 bases. This CDR3 has 16 amino acids. The ends lost 0 bases at V and 8 bases at J; junction bases unmatched: 4. The germline CDR1 and CDR2 sequences are SGHTA and FQGNSA. In nucleotides, the CDR3 is TGTGCCAGCAGCTTAGCGTGGACTAGCGGGAGTGATGAGCAGTTCTTC. It encodes CASSLAWTSGSDEQFF.

This clone came up once. The chain joins TRBV4-2 to TRBJ2-5; TRBD2 matches 11 bases. V lost 5 bases to trimming and J lost 4 bases; unmatched junction nucleotides: 3. The germline V gene has CDR1 LGHNA and CDR2 YNFKEQ. The CDR3 runs 14 residues. The CDR3 coding sequence is TGTGCCAGCAGCTCCCTAGCGGGGGGAGAGACCCAGTACTTC. Its protein product is CASSSLAGGETQYF.

CDR3 protein: CASSLAGLHTGELFF. The CDR3 region has the DNA TGTGCCAGCAGCTTAGCTGGGCTCCACACCGGGGAGCTGTTTTTT. The rearrangement links TRBV7-2 to TRBJ2-2, with unresolved D. Per the germline V gene, CDR1 is SGHTA and CDR2 is FQGNSA. CDR3 size: 15 residues. The V end lost 0 bases, the J end lost 3 bases, and 8 bases lay between the germline ends.

This clone was recorded a few times. This sequence joins TRBV2 and TRBJ2-3, with D maybe TRBD2 (5 bases). CDR1 SNHLY and CDR2 FYNNEI come from the germline V gene. CDR3 size: 12 residues. The V end was cut by 7 bases, the J end by 2 bases, with 7 bases between. CDR3 bases: TGTGCCAGCAAGGGAGACACAGATACGCAGTATTTT. Its protein product is CASKGDTDTQYF.

The V call is TRBV2, the J call TRBJ1-5; D ambiguous. The CDR3 totals 12 residues. Deletions cut 6 bases from V and 1 base from J, with 4 bases between. CDR1 is SNHLY and CDR2 is FYNNEI in the germline V gene. The CDR3 sequence is CASRGSNQPQHF. In DNA form, the CDR3 reads TGTGCCAGCAGGGGGAGCAATCAGCCCCAGCATTTT.

The J gene is TRBJ2-4, the V gene TRBV15, with 7 nucleotides matching TRBD1. Germline CDR1 reads LNHNV; CDR2 reads YYDKDF (reference sequence). Trimming cost V 1 base and J 6 bases; bases outside gene matches: 3. The CDR3 contains 14 residues. The DNA for the CDR3 is TGTGCCACCAGCAGAGCCGGGACAGTAAACATTCAGTACTTC. It yields the protein CATSRAGTVNIQYF.

This clone was recorded once. V gene TRBV29-1 combines with J gene TRBJ2-4; D gene uncertain. Germline loops: CDR1 SQVTM, CDR2 ANQGSEA. Trimming removed 3 bases from V and 0 bases from J, with 9 bases in between. The CDR3 sequence is 14 residues long. CDR3 nucleotide sequence: TGCAGCGTTGAGGGCAGATTAGCCAAAAACATTCAGTACTTC. This gives the protein CSVEGRLAKNIQYF.

The chain has TRBV12-5 and TRBJ2-1, with 11 bases identical to TRBD1. With V trimmed by 5 bases and J by 3 bases, 3 bases remained unmatched. This CDR3 spans 15 amino acids. Germline loops: CDR1 LGHNT, CDR2 FRNRAP. CDR3 nucleotide sequence: TGTGCTAGTGGTATGGGACAGGGGGACTACAATGAGCAGTTCTTC. This gives the protein CASGMGQGDYNEQFF.

V is TRBV9 and J is TRBJ1-2; D perhaps matches TRBD1 (5 bases). CDR1 is SGDLS and CDR2 is YYNGEE in the germline V gene. The CDR3 runs to 11 residues. The V end lost 3 bases, the J end lost 10 bases, and 10 bases lay between the germline ends. The CDR3 DNA follows: TGTGCCAGCAGCGACCGGACACTCTACACCTTC. It translates to CASSDRTLYTF.

The chain links TRBV2 to TRBJ1-2; no reliable D call. The CDR3 covers 11 residues. Germline CDR1 SNHLY, CDR2 FYNNEI. Trimming took off 8 bases at V and 10 bases at J, with 14 bases between the two ends. The CDR3 sequence is CASRRGGYYTF. The CDR3 DNA follows: TGTGCCAGCCGCCGGGGAGGTTACTACACCTTC.

This chain connects TRBV19 to TRBJ1-3; no definite D call. Germline V gene sequence: CDR1 LNHDA, CDR2 SQIVND (reference sequence). CDR3 length: 12 residues. V gave up 11 bases and J gave up 4 bases, with 12 bases separating them. CDR3 loop: CASTGAGNTIYF. The CDR3 DNA reads TGTGCCTCTACGGGCGCAGGAAACACCATATATTTT. The entire variable domain, with the rest obtained from reference TRBV19 and TRBJ1-3, is as follows: DGGITQSPKYLFRKEGQNVTLSCEQNLNHDAMYWYRQDPGQGLRLIYYSQIVNDFQKGDIAEGYSVSREKKESFPLTVTSAQKNPTAFYLCASTGAGNTIYFGEGSWLTVV.

The rearrangement joins TRBV6-5 to TRBJ2-1, with TRBD2 identical over 13 bases. The CDR3 totals 15 residues. The V segment lost 6 bases and the J segment 9 bases; nucleotides outside the gene matches: 8. Germline CDR1 MNHEY, CDR2 SVGAGI. The CDR3 bases are TGTGCCAGCAGCACTACTAGCGGGGGGGGCAGTGAGCAGTTCTTC. Protein: CASSTTSGGGSEQFF.

This clone showed up just a few times. This chain connects TRBV5-6 to TRBJ2-7; 9 nucleotides line up with TRBD2. Per the germline V gene, CDR1 is SGHDT and CDR2 is YYEEEE. CDR3 size: 14 residues. J lost 3 bases, V lost 0 bases, and 1 base had no gene match. CDR3: CASSLGAGGYEQYF. The DNA for the CDR3 is TGTGCCAGCAGCTTGGGAGCGGGAGGCTACGAGCAGTACTTC.

The V and J genes are TRBV29-1 and TRBJ1-4, with a possible D match to TRBD1 (5 bases). Germline V lookup: CDR1 SQVTM, CDR2 ANQGSEA. V gave up 2 bases and J gave up 8 bases, with 15 bases separating them. This CDR3 is built from 14 residues. The CDR3 is CSVETGPGGEKLFF. DNA of the CDR3: TGCAGCGTTGAAACAGGACCCGGTGGGGAAAAACTGTTTTTT.

The chain carries TRBV19 and TRBJ2-5, with TRBD1 as a possible D gene (5 bases). CDR1 LNHDA and CDR2 SQIVND come from the germline V gene (reference sequence). The V gene lost 7 bases and the J gene lost 1 base, with 22 bases spanning the gap. This CDR3 is 17 amino acids long. Here the CDR3 reads CASTPEFNGHTQETQYF. The CDR3 DNA is TGTGCCAGTACCCCCGAATTTAATGGACATACCCAAGAGACCCAGTACTTC.

The gene calls are TRBV29-1 and TRBJ2-7; 8 bases align to TRBD1. The V segment lost 4 bases and the J segment 7 bases; nucleotides outside the gene matches: 12. The CDR3 totals 14 residues. In germline, CDR1 is SQVTM, CDR2 ANQGSEA. The CDR3 nucleotides read TGCAGCGTTGCGGACAGGGCGACGGGATTGGAGCAGTACTTC. Translating gives CSVADRATGLEQYF.